A selection of T cell receptor beta chains follows, all from one sample in a study of memory CD4+ T cells and cytomegalovirus serostatus. Profiling relied on immunoSEQ multiplex PCR, and the TCRdb table lists in-frame clones only, not all of them. The repertoire consists of about 57,000 clones, with around 79% occurring once and the leading ten covering 0.75% to 0.85%. The source material was memory CD4+ T cells from blood. The receptor set was obtained from an adult in good health and CMV-seronegative. The CDR3 runs from the conserved cysteine through the conserved F or W. D genes are given only for firm matches. A row's size may be missing; if present it is once, few, many or a size class.

NA TRBJ1-1 TRBV29-1 NA TGCAGCGGGACAGAAAACACTGAAGCTTTCTTT CSGTENTEAFF
TRBD1 TRBJ2-5 TRBV4-1 once TGCGCCAGCAGCCACCCCGGACAGGCTTGGGAAGAGACCCAGTACTTC CASSHPGQAWEETQYF
NA TRBJ1-2 TRBV7-8 NA TGTGCCAGCGGCCTCTCGTTGAACTATGGCTACACCTTC CASGLSLNYGYTF
NA TRBJ1-3 TRBV28 NA TGTGCCAGCAGGCTCACCGGGGCCTTCTCTGGAAACACCATATATTTT CASRLTGAFSGNTIYF
TRBD1 TRBJ1-1 TRBV7-2 few TGTGCCAGCAGCCCGGGACAGGTGTACACTGAAGCTTTCTTT CASSPGQVYTEAFF
NA TRBJ2-5 TRBV2 NA TGTGCCAGCAGTGAAACGGCACTCCAAGAGACCCAGTACTTC CASSETALQETQYF
TRBD2 TRBJ2-5 TRBV6-1 NA TGTGCCAGCAGATTTAGCGGGAGGACTCAAGAGACCCAGTACTTC CASRFSGRTQETQYF
NA TRBJ1-2 TRBV15 NA TGTGCCACCAGCAGAGGGGGGGGGCAGGGACGCCATGGCTACACCTTC CATSRGGGQGRHGYTF
NA TRBJ2-1 TRBV5-1 NA TGCGCCAGCAGCTTAGCGACTAGAAAGAACAATGAGCAGTTCTTC CASSLATRKNNEQFF
NA TRBJ1-1 TRBV11-2 NA TGTGCCAGCAGCGGACAGTCCAACACTGAAGCTTTCTTT CASSGQSNTEAFF
NA TRBJ1-2 TRBV6-5 NA TGTGCCAGCAGCCCAACAGGGCCCTATGGCTACACCTTC CASSPTGPYGYTF
TRBD2 TRBJ2-3 TRBV5-1 NA TGCGCCAGCAGCTTGGGCGGGGGGCCGGCAGATACGCAGTATTTT CASSLGGGPADTQYF
TRBD2 TRBJ2-1 TRBV9 NA TGTGCCAGCAGCGTAGGGGCGGGAGCTGGTGAGCAGTTCTTC CASSVGAGAGEQFF
NA TRBJ2-3 TRBV29-1 NA TGCAGCGTTGAAGCCACCCGGCAGGATACGCAGTATTTT CSVEATRQDTQYF
NA TRBJ2-7 TRBV30 NA TGTGGCGTGAACGGGGGTCGGAACGAGCAGTACTTC CGVNGGRNEQYF
NA TRBJ1-1 TRBV2 NA TGTGCCTCGATAGGACAGCCAAACACTGAAGCTTTCTTT CASIGQPNTEAFF
TRBD1 TRBJ2-7 TRBV5-5 NA TGTGCCAGCAGCTCGGGATTAGGACAGGGCGCCTACGAGCAGTACTTC CASSSGLGQGAYEQYF
NA TRBJ2-7 TRBV28 NA TGTGCCAGCAGCCCCCTTAGGGGGTGGTCCTACGAGCAGTACTTC CASSPLRGWSYEQYF
NA TRBJ2-7 TRBV11-2 NA TGTGCCAGCAGCTTACAACCGAACAGCGAGCAGTACTTC CASSLQPNSEQYF
NA TRBJ2-2 TRBV18 NA TGTGCCAGCTCACCCTCGTTAATGACTTTTAACGGGGAGCTGTTTTTT CASSPSLMTFNGELFF